The next 6 T cell receptor beta chains were all read from a single sample in a study of blood T cell repertoires in COVID-19. TCRdb's copy holds only in-frame clones and misses some; the assay was immunoSEQ multiplex PCR. The sample carries roughly 110,000 clones, roughly nine tenths recorded once. What was sequenced was peripheral blood. The source of these receptors is a man aged 35 to 55 with active or convalescent COVID-19.

A few counts support this clone. J is TRBJ2-5 and V is TRBV20-1, with a possible D match to TRBD2 (6 bases). Germline CDR1 DFQATT, CDR2 SNEGSKA (reference sequence). This CDR3 is built from 10 residues. The CDR3 protein is CRPGVETQYF. CDR3 coding DNA: TGCAGGCCGGGGGTGGAGACCCAGTACTTC.

This rearrangement joins TRBV6-5 to TRBJ2-2; TRBD2 aligns across 7 bases. From germline, CDR1 is MNHEY and CDR2 SVGAGI. This CDR3 has 15 residues. J was trimmed by 7 bases and V by 4 bases; bases with no gene match: 9. The CDR3 loop is CASSLTGTKSGELFF. The CDR3 nucleotides read TGTGCCAGCAGTTTGACCGGGACTAAGAGCGGGGAGCTGTTTTTT.

The rearrangement uses TRBV5-4 and TRBJ2-1; D not resolved. This CDR3 has 16 residues. The germline gives CDR1 SGHNT, CDR2 YYREEE (reference sequence). Trimming removed 0 bases at V and 0 bases at J, with 10 bases between. The CDR3 bases are TGTGCCAGCAGCTTGGGAGGTCCGAGCTCCTACAATGAGCAGTTCTTC. It translates to CASSLGGPSSYNEQFF.

V is TRBV2 and J is TRBJ1-5; 7 bases line up with TRBD1. Germline CDR1 is SNHLY and CDR2 is FYNNEI. After removal of 1 base from V and 7 bases from J, the junction contained 4 bases not matched to a gene. There are 14 residues in the CDR3. In DNA form, the CDR3 reads TGTGCCAGCAGTGAAGGACAGGGCGGCCAGCCCCAGCATTTT. This sequence encodes CASSEGQGGQPQHF.

This clone was found once. The CDR3 sequence is CASSSGVGANVLTF. In DNA, the CDR3 is TGTGCCAGCAGCTCAGGGGTTGGGGCCAACGTCCTGACTTTC. The chain is built from TRBV7-3 and TRBJ2-6, with a tentative D call TRBD1 (6 bases). Between the trimmed V and J ends, which lost 4 bases and 3 bases, there was a span of 7 bases. This CDR3 has 14 amino acids. CDR1 is SGHTA and CDR2 is FQGTGA in the germline V gene.

This clone has just a few counts. V gene TRBV19 combines with J gene TRBJ2-5; tentatively, D is TRBD1 (6 bases). Trimming left V 2 bases short and J 5 bases short, with 6 bases between. Germline V gives CDR1 LNHDA, CDR2 SQIVND (reference sequence). The CDR3 runs to 12 residues. CDR3 sequence: CASSIQGETQYF. CDR3 sequence (DNA): TGTGCCAGTAGTATACAGGGGGAGACCCAGTACTTC.